The rows below give T cell receptor beta chains drawn from one sample of a study of vaccination effects on CD4 cells after COVID-19. Their recognized antigens are unknown. Produced via immunoSEQ multiplex PCR; TCRdb's table is partial and in-frame only. The table has under 40,000 clones, roughly two thirds seen once; the top ten hold 12%. Specimen: CD4+ T cells from PBMCs cultured with HCoV-229E spike peptides, collected after COVID-19 vaccination. The receptor source for this set is a human donor who received a COVID-19 vaccine. Each CDR3 is given with its conserved first and last residue. The order of the fields is D gene, clone size, V gene, J gene, CDR3 DNA, CDR3 protein. D genes are given only for firm matches. For some rows the clone size is stated as once, few or many, or as a class when expanded; others skip it.

-,-,TRBV7-8,TRBJ1-3,TGTGCCAGCAGCTTTATGGGGGATCGTGGAAACACCATATATTTT,CASSFMGDRGNTIYF
TRBD1,-,TRBV7-2,TRBJ1-5,TGTGCCAGCAGCCCGTTCCAGGGGGGCGCCGGGCAGCCCCAGCATTTT,CASSPFQGGAGQPQHF
-,-,TRBV27,TRBJ2-3,TGTGCCAGCAGATCGTTTATCTTGGGGTCCACAGATACGCAGTATTTT,CASRSFILGSTDTQYF
-,-,TRBV5-1,TRBJ2-1,TGCGCCAGCAGCTTGAGAACTGACTCCTACAATGAGCAGTTCTTC,CASSLRTDSYNEQFF
-,-,TRBV14,TRBJ2-2,TGTGCCAGCAGCCAAACACAGACCACCGGGGAGCTGTTTTTT,CASSQTQTTGELFF
-,-,TRBV6-4,TRBJ2-2,TGTGCCAGCAGTGAAGAGGACACCGGGGAGCTGTTTTTT,CASSEEDTGELFF
-,few,TRBV12-2,TRBJ1-1,TGTGCAAGTCGCCCAAGGACAGGGGTGAAGAACACTGAAGCTTTCTTT,CASRPRTGVKNTEAFF
-,few,TRBV2,TRBJ1-5,TGTGCCAGCAGTCACCGGACAGAGATAAACAATCAGCCCCAGCATTTT,CASSHRTEINNQPQHF
-,-,TRBV29-1,TRBJ1-5,TGCAGCGTTGGGGGAACGAGCAATCAGCCCCAGCATTTT,CSVGGTSNQPQHF
-,-,TRBV7-9,TRBJ1-4,TGTGCCAGCAGCTCAACCGTTGGGGGCCTCGAGGGTGAAAAACTGTTTTTT,CASSSTVGGLEGEKLFF
-,-,TRBV18,TRBJ1-4,TGTGCCAGCTCACCGTCGTCTCCAGGTTTGGATGAAAAACTGTTTTTT,CASSPSSPGLDEKLFF